This T cell receptor (beta chain) was observed in a study of shared clonotypes between healthy human individuals. In the naive CD8 group, cells lacked CD45RO and were positively selected for CCR7, so terminally differentiated effector memory CD45RA+ cells were left out. In its sample, this clone was seen many times. Other DNA variants within this sample encode the same CDR3. Repertoires were generated with immunoSEQ multiplex PCR, while TCRdb's copy carries only in-frame clones and drops some. The table includes some 800,000 clones, more than 85% detected once. The TCR was taken from a man aged 25 to 45 in good health. The material sequenced was naive CD8+ T cells sorted from blood.

Here the CDR3 reads CASSRGDYGYTF. CDR3 DNA: TGTGCCAGCAGCCGCGGGGACTATGGCTACACCTTC. V gene TRBV6-5 combines with J gene TRBJ1-2; no clear D gene. CDR3 length: 12 amino acids. Trimming took off 6 bases at V and 3 bases at J, with 8 bases between the two ends. Germline-derived CDR1 and CDR2 are MNHEY and SVGAGI.